This TCR beta chain derives from a study of T-cell reconstitution after alpha-beta-depleted transplantation in children. Study-level points and caveats: In patients about two months after transplant, alpha-beta T cells reportedly arose from several hundred expanded graft clones. A year post-transplant, T-cell counts and diversity derived mostly from newly produced T cells. From surviving recipient T cells and thymic progenitors came the high day-60 TCRbeta diversity observed in some patients.

Germline lookup yields CDR1 MDHEN and CDR2 SYDVKM. Trimming stripped 2 bases from V and 0 bases from J, with 9 bases between. The CDR3 has 15 amino acids. This clonotype was seen many times. The target antigen is unknown. Preparation of the TCRbeta library involved a method that used unique molecular identifiers. Each CDR3 protein gets one entry after TCRdb re-called the PCR reads with MiXCR. The sample consists of about 590,000 distinct CDR3 sequences, 13% of them appearing once. The chain uses TRBV28 and TRBJ2-3; D perhaps matches TRBD2 (5 bases). The source is a male patient between 10 and 17 years old who had a stem cell transplant for acute myeloid leukemia, so the T cells may come from the graft donor. The specimen comprised PBMCs, mostly from graft donor cells, sampled 360 days after TCRalphabeta/CD19-depleted stem cell transplant. CDR3 nucleotide sequence: TGTGCCAGCAGTTTAGTTCGGACTAGCACAGATACGCAGTATTTT. Translating it yields CASSLVRTSTDTQYF.